This T cell receptor beta chain came from a study of T cell repertoires in cytomegalovirus infection. Overall study context: A matching HLA type, together with CMV infection, was signaled by public TCR beta signatures. Overall study findings and caveats: Based on cumulative public TCR beta family frequency, carriers of CMV plus the relevant HLA were identified. HLA-C-restricted TCR beta clonotypes specific for CMV led the ex vivo response.

TCRdb re-derived calls from the reads in MiXCR, one entry per CDR3 protein. The sample lists around 530,000 distinct CDR3 sequences; approximately 15% were seen once. With 5 bases removed from V and 6 bases from J, the gap between germline ends came to 9 bases. CDR3 length: 12 residues. Germline V gene data show CDR1 as SEHNR and CDR2 as FQNEAQ (reference sequence). The table lists this clonotype with many counts. No antigen is known for it. This TCR was recovered from a human donor in good health (CMV status not recorded). Some clones in this sample may be carry-over from other donors' samples. The sample taken for sequencing was CD8+ T cells from PBMCs. The chain joins TRBV7-9 to TRBJ2-3; no clear D. DNA for the CDR3: TGTGCCAGCAGCGACTTAGAGGATACGCAGTATTTT. As protein: CASSDLEDTQYF.